This T cell receptor (beta chain) came from a study of CD8+ T cells in alopecia areata (dated by TCRdb to 2016 to 2019). With respect to the entire study: The treated patients, all with moderate-to-severe alopecia areata, were enrolled in an open-label pilot trial of oral tofacitinib given at 5 to 10 mg twice daily. The study used high-throughput TCRbeta sequencing to examine T cell clonal expansion in alopecia areata, in both the C3H/HeJ mouse model and human patients. TCRbeta CDR3 regions were amplified by immunoSEQ multiplex PCR with 35 Vbeta forward and 13 Jbeta reverse primers. Tofacitinib-treated patients had biopsies at baseline and at 4 and 24 weeks of treatment, with a later scalp biopsy in several patients. Tofacitinib was administered for 6 to 18 months, and 6 months of follow-up off drug were then conducted to assess delayed response and recurrence. Clonality in the scalp was compared among normal scalp (n=4), patchy alopecia areata scalp (n=8), and alopecia totalis/universalis scalp (n=8). RNA came from the PAXgene miRNA kit for fixed scalp, the miRNeasy kit for PBMCs, and the RNeasy kit for mouse skin. The SALT score, which quantifies the percentage of affected scalp surface area, was used to measure disease severity in treated patients. Human TCRbeta sequencing covered scalp tissue and sorted CD4+ and CD8+ peripheral blood T cells from patchy and totalis/universalis alopecia areata patients and healthy controls. The full study reports these points: With tofacitinib, both scalp clonality and the number of expanded CD8+ clones among the top 100 scalp clones went down significantly. Scalp TCR repertoire analysis is complicated because resident alphabeta T cells in normal human skin are also sequenced, whereas mouse skin is dominated by gammadelta T cells. Compared with normal scalp, lesional scalp, particularly in alopecia totalis/universalis, had higher clonality and more expanded CD8+ clones, which suggests antigenic drive. Because the treated cohort was small and included a single nonresponder, larger studies are needed to assess links between baseline CD8+ expansion and response. Many expanded lesional clones were found to persist in scalp and blood during tofacitinib treatment, and relapse after treatment cessation may be partly explained by this persistence. TCR sequences shared between patients were less clear than in mice, possibly partly because of HLA diversity in the patient population.

The time point label, as the study defines it: about 4 weeks on oral tofacitinib. The intended sense of this specimen's treatment or condition label: oral pan-JAK inhibitor, 5-10 mg twice daily. Lesional scalp punch biopsies and peripheral blood were obtained from alopecia areata patients. PBMCs were isolated by density centrifugation and stained for CD3, CD4 and CD8, after which CD4+ and CD8+ T cells were sorted on a FACSAria. Library method: the immunoSEQ multiplex PCR assay. To provide template for TCR sequencing, every sample had RNA extracted and reverse transcribed into cDNA. First-strand cDNA was synthesized using SuperScript III with a 2:1 mix of oligo-dT and random hexamers. A synthetic immune receptor repertoire was used to gauge amplification bias, and whatever bias remained was removed computationally. As for the original processing: Raw reads were preprocessed to remove errors, and CDR3 was defined by IMGT conventions from the conserved cysteine to phenylalanine. Clonality was calculated as 1 minus Shannon entropy normalized by log2 of the number of productive unique TCRs. CD4 or CD8 identity of scalp clones was inferred by cross-referencing scalp TCRbeta sequences with sorted blood CD4 and CD8 repertoires. TCRdb re-hosts the immuneACCESS table, in-frame sequences only. Its copies lack some clones; in the studies checked, an unresolved V gene accounts for under half of them, and the cause for the rest is not known. The V and J calls and the clone size are those of that table, but D and trimming were determined from the DNA. Within this sample are about 190,000 clones, with 50% to 60% of them counted one time only. 0.65% to 0.7% of the sample lies in the top ten.

Relative to germline, V is 0 bases shorter and J is 5 bases shorter, with 10 bases between their ends. Based on the germline V gene (reference sequence), the CDR1 and CDR2 sequences are GTSNPN and SVGIG. Reading from cysteine to phenylalanine, the CDR3 counts 14 amino acids. The sequence is cut down to CDR3 DNA, 42 bases in frame from base 1. To note about this clone: Its binding antigen is unknown. Base qualities are missing; no much larger clone stands one base away.

Here the chain combines TRBV30 and TRBJ1-4; the D gene is possibly TRBD1, with 6 bases matching. The sequencing here drew on CD4+ T cells sorted from blood, taken at week 4, from a patient treated with tofacitinib. The receptor was derived from a human donor with alopecia areata. The DNA is TGTGCCTGGAGTGTACGAAGGGGGAATGAAAAACTGTTTTTT. This gives the protein CAWSVRRGNEKLFF.